This T cell receptor (beta chain) comes out of a study of cytomegalovirus exposure and HLA in healthy donors. This CDR3 spans 13 amino acids. Trimming took off 6 bases at V and 4 bases at J, with 12 bases between the two ends. Germline V lookup: CDR1 MDHEN, CDR2 SYDVKM. Libraries were prepared by immunoSEQ multiplex PCR; TCRdb keeps only in-frame clonotypes and omits some of them. The table has about 130,000 clones, about nine tenths seen once. The clonotype comes from a man aged 25-45 years in good health and CMV-seronegative. The chain links TRBV28 to TRBJ1-2; D uncertain. The sequencing input was PBMCs. CDR3 region: CASREGLLYGYTF. CDR3 bases: TGTGCCAGCAGAGAGGGCTTACTCTATGGCTACACCTTC.